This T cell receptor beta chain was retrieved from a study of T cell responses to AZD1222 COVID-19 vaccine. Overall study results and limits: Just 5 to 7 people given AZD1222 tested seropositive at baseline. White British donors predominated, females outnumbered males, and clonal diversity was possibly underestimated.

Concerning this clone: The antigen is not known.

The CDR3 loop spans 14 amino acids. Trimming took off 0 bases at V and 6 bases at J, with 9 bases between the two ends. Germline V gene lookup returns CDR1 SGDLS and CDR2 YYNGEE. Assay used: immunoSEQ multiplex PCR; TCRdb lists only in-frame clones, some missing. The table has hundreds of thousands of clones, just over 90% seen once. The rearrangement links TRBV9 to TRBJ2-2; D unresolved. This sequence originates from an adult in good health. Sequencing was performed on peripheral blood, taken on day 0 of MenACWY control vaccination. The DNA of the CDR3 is TGTGCCAGCAGCGTAGGGGTTAGTTCCGGGGAGCTGTTTTTT. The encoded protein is CASSVGVSSGELFF. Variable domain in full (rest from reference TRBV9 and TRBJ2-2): DSGVTQTPKHLITATGQRVTLRCSPRSGDLSVYWYQQSLDQGLQFLIQYYNGEERAKGNILERFSAQQFPDLHSELNLSSLELGDSALYFCASSVGVSSGELFFGEGSRLTVL.